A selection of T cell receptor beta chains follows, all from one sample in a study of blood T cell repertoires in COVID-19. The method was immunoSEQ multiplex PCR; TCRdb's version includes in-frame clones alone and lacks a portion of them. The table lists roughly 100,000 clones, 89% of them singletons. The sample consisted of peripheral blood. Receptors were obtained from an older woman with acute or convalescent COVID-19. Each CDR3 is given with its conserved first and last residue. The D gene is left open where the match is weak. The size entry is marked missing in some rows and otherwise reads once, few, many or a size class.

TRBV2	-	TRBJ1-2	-	CASSPGRRQFYGYTF	TGTGCCAGCAGTCCCGGTAGGAGACAGTTCTATGGCTACACCTTC
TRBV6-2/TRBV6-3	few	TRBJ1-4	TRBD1	CASSYNRGQDEKLFF	TGTGCCAGCAGTTACAACAGGGGGCAAGATGAAAAACTGTTTTTT
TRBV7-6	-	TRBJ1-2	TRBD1	CASSILPGTANPGYTF	TGTGCCAGCAGCATCCTCCCCGGGACAGCCAACCCTGGCTACACCTTC
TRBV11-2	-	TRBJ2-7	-	CASSLAQGSLAYEQYF	TGTGCCAGCAGCTTAGCCCAGGGATCCTTAGCCTACGAGCAGTACTTC
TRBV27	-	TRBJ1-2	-	CASSGPDPRHGYTF	TGTGCCAGTTCAGGGCCGGATCCTCGCCATGGCTACACCTTC
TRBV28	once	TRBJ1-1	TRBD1	CASRTGTGVAFF	TGTGCCAGCAGAACCGGGACAGGGGTCGCTTTCTTT
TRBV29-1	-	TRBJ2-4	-	CSARDFSEAKNIQYF	TGCAGCGCCCGGGACTTTTCTGAGGCCAAAAACATTCAGTACTTC
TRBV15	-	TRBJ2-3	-	CATSSGLGSADTQYF	TGTGCCACCAGCAGTGGGTTAGGTAGCGCAGATACGCAGTATTTT
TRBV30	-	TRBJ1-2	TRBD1	CAWSVMDRSALYTF	TGTGCCTGGAGTGTAATGGACAGGTCGGCTCTCTACACCTTC
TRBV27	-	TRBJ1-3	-	CASQATSGNTIYF	TGTGCCAGCCAAGCAACCTCTGGAAACACCATATATTTT
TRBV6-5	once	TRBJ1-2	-	CASSQQGIYGYTF	TGTGCCAGCAGTCAACAGGGAATCTATGGCTACACCTTC
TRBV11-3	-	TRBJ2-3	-	CASSLEYLDTQYF	TGTGCCAGCAGCTTAGAGTATCTAGATACGCAGTATTTT
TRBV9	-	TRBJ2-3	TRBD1	CASSEGTGGSTDTQYF	TGTGCCAGCAGCGAGGGGACAGGGGGAAGCACAGATACGCAGTATTTT
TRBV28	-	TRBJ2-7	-	CASLTRDNYYEQYF	TGTGCCAGCCTTACCCGGGACAATTACTACGAGCAGTACTTC
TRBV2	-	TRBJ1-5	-	CASSDFMGRQPQHF	TGTGCCAGCAGTGATTTTATGGGGAGACAGCCCCAGCATTTT
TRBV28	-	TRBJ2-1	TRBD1	CASSLAGGDRNYNEQFF	TGTGCCAGCAGTTTAGCGGGCGGGGACAGGAACTACAATGAGCAGTTCTTC
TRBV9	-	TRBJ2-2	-	CASSVSGNTGELFF	TGTGCCAGCAGCGTCAGCGGGAACACCGGGGAGCTGTTTTTT
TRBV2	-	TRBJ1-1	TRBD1	CASSEDRVSTEAFF	TGTGCCAGCAGTGAGGACAGGGTGAGCACTGAAGCTTTCTTT
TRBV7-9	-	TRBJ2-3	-	CASSFLDDTQYF	TGTGCCAGCAGCTTCCTAGATGATACGCAGTATTTT
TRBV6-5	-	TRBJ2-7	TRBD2	CASSYGEGLAYEQYF	TGTGCCAGCAGTTACGGCGAGGGACTAGCCTACGAGCAGTACTTC
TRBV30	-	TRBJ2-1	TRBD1	CACKGIRQGGEQFF	TGTGCCTGCAAAGGGATAAGACAGGGGGGGGAGCAGTTCTTC
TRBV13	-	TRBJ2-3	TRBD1	CASGQGTWNTQYF	TGTGCCAGCGGACAGGGGACGTGGAATACGCAGTATTTT
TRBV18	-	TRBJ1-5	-	CASSPSAGSNQPQHF	TGTGCCAGCTCACCGTCGGCAGGTAGCAATCAGCCCCAGCATTTT
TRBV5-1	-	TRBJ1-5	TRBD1	CASSIPGTDPNQPQHF	TGCGCCAGCAGCATCCCCGGGACAGACCCTAATCAGCCCCAGCATTTT
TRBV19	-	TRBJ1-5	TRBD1	CASSMRTGVVQPQHF	TGTGCCAGTAGTATGCGGACAGGGGTGGTTCAGCCCCAGCATTTT
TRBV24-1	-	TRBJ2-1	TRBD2	CATSDLGLAGGIEQFF	TGTGCCACCAGTGATTTGGGACTAGCGGGAGGTATTGAGCAGTTCTTC
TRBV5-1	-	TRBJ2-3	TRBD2	CASSLGLALEADTQYF	TGCGCCAGCAGCTTGGGACTAGCGTTGGAAGCAGATACGCAGTATTTT
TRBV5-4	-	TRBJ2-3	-	CASSLTSAGTDTQYF	TGTGCCAGCAGCTTAACCTCGGCGGGCACAGATACGCAGTATTTT
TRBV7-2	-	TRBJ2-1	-	CASSRSGSSYNEQFF	TGTGCCAGCAGCCGTAGCGGAAGTTCCTACAATGAGCAGTTCTTC
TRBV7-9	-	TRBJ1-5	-	CASSMSGNTQPQHF	TGTGCCAGCAGTATGTCAGGGAATACTCAGCCCCAGCATTTT
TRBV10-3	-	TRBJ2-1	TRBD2	CAIQAERDSSNEQFF	TGTGCCATCCAGGCGGAGCGGGATTCCTCCAATGAGCAGTTCTTC
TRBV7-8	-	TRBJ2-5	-	CASSLGAGETQYF	TGTGCCAGCAGCTTAGGAGCGGGAGAGACCCAGTACTTC
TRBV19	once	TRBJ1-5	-	CASSLRQGNQPQHF	TGTGCCAGTAGTCTAAGACAGGGCAATCAGCCCCAGCATTTT
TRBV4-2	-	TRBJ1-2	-	CASSQVRRENGYTF	TGTGCCAGCAGCCAAGTGCGCCGGGAGAATGGCTACACCTTC
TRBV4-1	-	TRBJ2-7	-	CASSQVPLASVYEQYF	TGCGCCAGCAGCCAAGTCCCACTAGCTTCGGTTTACGAGCAGTACTTC
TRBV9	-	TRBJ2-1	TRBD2	CASSVGAAGAANEQFF	TGTGCCAGCAGCGTAGGGGCCGCGGGAGCGGCCAATGAGCAGTTCTTC
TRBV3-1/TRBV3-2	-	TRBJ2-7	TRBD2	CASSLAGAYEQYF	TGTGCCAGCAGCCTAGCGGGAGCCTACGAGCAGTACTTC
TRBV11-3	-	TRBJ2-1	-	CASSLGGLSYNEQFF	TGTGCCAGCAGCTTAGGGGGACTCTCCTACAATGAGCAGTTCTTC
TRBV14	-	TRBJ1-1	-	CASSPLGEIQGTEAFF	TGTGCCAGCAGCCCCTTGGGGGAAATTCAGGGGACTGAAGCTTTCTTT
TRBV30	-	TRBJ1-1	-	CASMGGPEAFF	TGTGCCTCAATGGGGGGGCCTGAAGCTTTCTTT
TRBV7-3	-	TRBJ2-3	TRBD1	CASSLGVTGGRDTQYF	TGTGCCAGCAGCTTAGGCGTGACAGGGGGCAGGGATACGCAGTATTTT
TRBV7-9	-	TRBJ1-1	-	CASSPGVGEWVEAFF	TGTGCCAGCAGCCCAGGGGTGGGGGAATGGGTTGAAGCTTTCTTT